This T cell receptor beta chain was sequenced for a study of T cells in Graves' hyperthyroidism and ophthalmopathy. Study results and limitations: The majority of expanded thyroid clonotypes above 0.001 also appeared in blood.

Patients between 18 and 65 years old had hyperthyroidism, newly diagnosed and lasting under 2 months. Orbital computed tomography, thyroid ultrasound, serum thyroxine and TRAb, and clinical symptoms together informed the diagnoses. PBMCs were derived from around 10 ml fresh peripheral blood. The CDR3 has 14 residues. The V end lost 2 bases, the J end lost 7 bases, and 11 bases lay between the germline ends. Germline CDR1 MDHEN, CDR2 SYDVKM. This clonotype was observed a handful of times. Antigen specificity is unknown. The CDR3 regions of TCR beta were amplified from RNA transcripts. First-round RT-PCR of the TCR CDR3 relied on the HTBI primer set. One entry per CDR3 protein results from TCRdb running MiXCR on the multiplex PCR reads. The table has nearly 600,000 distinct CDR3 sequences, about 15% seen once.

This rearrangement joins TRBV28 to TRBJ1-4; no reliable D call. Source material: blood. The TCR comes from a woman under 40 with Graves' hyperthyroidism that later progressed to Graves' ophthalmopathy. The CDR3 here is CASSLRQWSEKLFF. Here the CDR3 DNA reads TGTGCCAGCAGTTTAAGGCAGTGGAGTGAAAAACTGTTTTTT.